This T cell receptor beta chain was found in a study of OX40 agonist ivuxolimab in advanced cancers. Study-wide background: Patients treated during dose escalation were battling hepatocellular carcinoma, melanoma, renal cell or head and neck cancer.

Germline CDR1 and CDR2: SGHAT and FQNNGV. J was trimmed by 7 bases and V by 9 bases; bases with no gene match: 15. There are 15 residues in the CDR3. Clones were sequenced by immunoSEQ multiplex PCR, and TCRdb holds only the in-frame ones, with some missing. This table has around 38,000 clones, 82% appearing once. Study results and limitations: Expanded clones were, on average, more numerous in CD8+ T cells than in CD4+.

Turning to this clone: As yet, its antigen is unknown.

This clonotype was obtained from an adult with an advanced solid tumor such as melanoma, head and neck, liver or kidney cancer. The material was CD4+ or CD8+ T cells sorted from blood, obtained in a trial of the OX40 agonist ivuxolimab. The V call is TRBV11-2, the J call TRBJ2-1, with 7 nucleotides matching TRBD2. The CDR3 DNA reads TGTGCCAGTGGATCCAGCGGGATGTGGAGAAATGAGCAGTTCTTC. Its protein product is CASGSSGMWRNEQFF.